Each of the 20 T cell receptor beta chains below was sequenced from the same sample in a study of graft-versus-host responses after intestinal transplantation. Assay: immunoSEQ multiplex PCR; the TCRdb copy retains only in-frame clones and omits some. The top ten clones hold roughly 0.2% of a sample with around 110,000 clones, around nine tenths of them seen once. For these TCRs, the target antigens are not known. Source: unstimulated CD4+ T cells sorted from spleen or lymph node cells, taken before intestinal transplant. These TCRs come from a human donor who received an intestinal transplant.

This chain joins TRBV18 and TRBJ2-5, with a possible D match to TRBD2 (5 bases). The CDR3 runs to 16 residues. Deletions cut 2 bases from V and 4 bases from J, with 17 bases between. The V gene's germline CDR1 is KGHSH and CDR2 LQKENI. CDR3 region: CASSPEGVGARETQYF. For the CDR3, the DNA is TGTGCCAGCTCACCAGAGGGAGTCGGTGCAAGAGAGACCCAGTACTTC.

The DNA for the CDR3 is TGTGCCAGCAGACAGGGGCTTGCCGCTAGCAATCAGCCCCAGCATTTT. It specifies CASRQGLAASNQPQHF. The chain recombines TRBV9 with TRBJ1-5, with 7 bases that match TRBD1. With V trimmed by 5 bases and J by 0 bases, 8 bases remained unmatched. CDR1 SGDLS and CDR2 YYNGEE come from the germline V gene. The CDR3 is 16 amino acids.

The chain links TRBV9 to TRBJ1-2; D might be TRBD1 (5 bases). The CDR3 is 13 residues long. The V gene's germline CDR1 is SGDLS and CDR2 YYNGEE. V was shortened by 0 bases and J by 8 bases, with 11 bases between the two germline ends. In nucleotides, the CDR3 is TGTGCCAGCAGCGTAGTTCCAGGGAACGGCTACACCTTC. This sequence encodes CASSVVPGNGYTF.

The V gene is TRBV19, the J gene TRBJ1-3; weak D call: TRBD1 (6 bases). Per germline, CDR1 LNHDA and CDR2 SQIVND (reference sequence). V was cut by 2 bases and J by 4 bases, with 15 bases left in between. The CDR3 extends over 16 amino acids. The CDR3 loop is CASSITPPTGGNTIYF. CDR3 coding DNA: TGTGCCAGTAGTATAACCCCACCGACAGGCGGAAACACCATATATTTT.

This chain joins TRBV6-5 and TRBJ2-7, with 10 bases aligning to TRBD1. V dropped 6 bases and J dropped 2; count of bases not matched to a gene: 7. This CDR3 has 15 residues. Germline CDR1 reads MNHEY; CDR2 reads SVGAGI. CDR3 bases: TGTGCCAGCAGAGCCCGGGACAGGGGTACCTACGAGCAGTACTTC. It is translated as CASRARDRGTYEQYF.

The V call is TRBV5-1, the J call TRBJ2-5, with 9 positions matching TRBD1. This CDR3 is 16 amino acids long. V shed 3 bases, J shed 4 bases, and the junction held 10 bases outside the gene matches. Germline loops: CDR1 SGHRS, CDR2 YFSETQ. The CDR3 sequence is CASSSGTGRASETQYF. CDR3 sequence (DNA): TGCGCCAGCAGCTCCGGGACAGGGAGGGCTTCAGAGACCCAGTACTTC.

The J gene is TRBJ2-7, the V gene TRBV11-2; tentatively, D is TRBD1 (5 bases). The CDR3 covers 13 residues. Per the germline V gene, CDR1 is SGHAT and CDR2 is FQNNGV. V dropped 5 bases and J dropped 2 bases, with 10 bases sitting between them. The CDR3 DNA is TGTGCCAGCAGCCGGACACGTACCTACGAGCAGTACTTC. Residues: CASSRTRTYEQYF. Together with reference TRBV11-2 and TRBJ2-7, the CDR3 gives the full variable domain: EAGVAQSPRYKIIEKRQSVAFWCNPISGHATLYWYQQILGQGPKLLIQFQNNGVVDDSQLPKDRFSAERLKGVDSTLKIQPAKLEDSAVYLCASSRTRTYEQYFGPGTRLTVT.

The CDR3 region has the DNA TGTGCCAGCAGTTACGGGAGGATAGCCTACGAGCAGTACTTC. Translation: CASSYGRIAYEQYF. This sequence joins TRBV6-6 and TRBJ2-7, with a possible D match to TRBD2 (6 bases). The CDR3 length is 14 residues. Germline CDR1 is MNHNY and CDR2 is SVGAGI (reference sequence). Deletions cut 2 bases from V and 2 bases from J, with 10 bases between.

The rearrangement uses TRBV2 and TRBJ2-3, with D uncertain. The ends were cut back, 6 bases at V and 0 bases at J, with 7 bases in the middle. The CDR3 covers 13 residues. Germline assignment: CDR1 SNHLY and CDR2 FYNNEI. The CDR3: CASRPTSTDTQYF. Here the CDR3 DNA reads TGTGCCAGCAGACCGACTAGCACAGATACGCAGTATTTT.

This clone was recorded a few times. The chain is built from TRBV28 and TRBJ1-1; possible D gene TRBD1, 5 bases. Trimming removed 5 bases from V and 5 bases from J, with 9 bases in between. CDR3 size: 12 residues. The germline gives CDR1 MDHEN, CDR2 SYDVKM. The CDR3 bases are TGTGCCAGCAGTCTCCGACAGACTGAAGCTTTCTTT. As protein: CASSLRQTEAFF. The full variable domain, completed using reference TRBV28 and TRBJ1-1, is DVKVTQSSRYLVKRTGEKVFLECVQDMDHENMFWYRQDPGLGLRLIYFSYDVKMKEKGDIPEGYSVSREKKERFSLILESASTNQTSMYLCASSLRQTEAFFGQGTRLTVV.

The V and J genes are TRBV4-3 and TRBJ2-7, with 8 positions matching TRBD1. This CDR3 spans 16 amino acids. The junction had 7 bases not matched to a gene; V was cut back by 1 base and J by 2 bases. Germline V lookup: CDR1 LGHNA, CDR2 YSLEER. The CDR3 nucleotides are TGCGCCAGCAGCCAAGGTATCAGGGGGCGGCCCTACGAGCAGTACTTC. Its protein product is CASSQGIRGRPYEQYF.

This clone was detected once. CDR3 residues: CASSRQGRDTEAFF. CDR3 nucleotide sequence: TGTGCCAGCAGCCGACAGGGGAGGGACACTGAAGCTTTCTTT. The rearrangement uses TRBV7-3 and TRBJ1-1, with 8 bases aligning to TRBD1. Looked up from germline, CDR1 is SGHTA and CDR2 is FQGTGA. V gave up 5 bases and J gave up 3 bases; unmatched junction bases: 5. This CDR3 spans 14 amino acids.

The chain has TRBV6-6 and TRBJ1-2; no clear D. V shed 5 bases and J shed 4 bases, with 14 bases lying between them. CDR1 and CDR2 from the germline V gene are MNHNY and SVGAGI (reference sequence). This CDR3 comprises 14 residues. The CDR3 loop is CASSDNGIGYGYTF. Here the CDR3 DNA reads TGTGCCAGCAGTGATAATGGCATTGGCTATGGCTACACCTTC.

The J gene is TRBJ1-2, the V gene TRBV29-1; 9 bases match TRBD1. V dropped 1 base and J dropped 4; count of bases not matched to a gene: 7. Per the germline V gene, CDR1 is SQVTM and CDR2 is ANQGSEA. This CDR3 region has 15 residues. The CDR3 DNA reads TGCAGCGTTGAAGGGGGACAGGGATTCACCTATGGCTACACCTTC. Translating it yields CSVEGGQGFTYGYTF.

The chain joins TRBV7-2 to TRBJ2-4; TRBD2 aligns across 9 bases. The CDR3 spans 14 residues. Germline CDR1 is SGHTA and CDR2 is FQGNSA. J was trimmed by 5 bases and V by 5 bases; bases with no gene match: 4. In nucleotides, the CDR3 is TGTGCCAGCAGCCGTCGGACTAGCGAAAACATTCAGTACTTC. Protein: CASSRRTSENIQYF.

The chain carries TRBV11-3 and TRBJ2-7; TRBD1 matches 7 bases. Germline V gene lookup returns CDR1 SGHNT and CDR2 YENEEA. The CDR3 is 13 residues long. The V segment lost 4 bases and the J segment 0 bases; nucleotides outside the gene matches: 0. The CDR3 DNA reads TGTGCCAGCAGCTGGGACAGCTCCTACGAGCAGTACTTC. It yields the protein CASSWDSSYEQYF.

The rearrangement uses TRBV7-9 and TRBJ1-3, with 8 bases lining up with TRBD1. Unmatched junction bases numbered 9, after V lost 5 bases and J lost 6 bases. This CDR3 is 15 amino acids long. Germline V lookup: CDR1 SEHNR, CDR2 FQNEAQ (reference sequence). DNA for the CDR3: TGTGCCAGCAGCGCCCTCGTGGACAGGGAAAACACCATATATTTT. The encoded protein is CASSALVDRENTIYF.

A note on this clone: One end of the junction varies from germline; a read error may be responsible. The rearrangement links TRBV29-1 to TRBJ2-1; 7 bases are a match to TRBD2. Germline assignment: CDR1 SQVTM and CDR2 ANQGSEA. The CDR3 is 14 amino acids. DNA for the CDR3: TGCAGCGTTCGGATCGCTAGCGGAAACAATGAGCAGCTCTTC. It specifies CSVRIASGNNEQLF.

The V and J genes are TRBV5-4 and TRBJ2-1; D is possibly TRBD1 (6 bases). The CDR3 contains 12 residues. The V gene's germline CDR1 is SGHNT and CDR2 YYREEE (reference sequence). The ends were cut back, 7 bases at V and 5 bases at J, with 10 bases in the middle. In nucleotides, the CDR3 is TGTGCCAGCGGGCACAGGGACAATGAGCAGTTCTTC. Its protein is CASGHRDNEQFF.

V is TRBV19 and J is TRBJ1-3, with D unresolved. Deletions cut 3 bases from V and 0 bases from J, with 9 bases between. Germline V lookup: CDR1 LNHDA, CDR2 SQIVND (reference sequence). The CDR3 totals 15 residues. The CDR3 spells CASSILARSGNTIYF. The CDR3 nucleotides are TGTGCCAGTAGTATCCTGGCCCGCTCTGGAAACACCATATATTTT.